Below, 18 T cell receptor beta chains from the same sample are listed, as sequenced in a study of shared clonotypes between healthy human individuals. Assay used: immunoSEQ multiplex PCR; TCRdb lists only in-frame clones, some missing. The data hold about 1.5 million clones, with approximately 97% observed a single time. Material for sequencing was naive CD4+ T cells sorted from blood. Regarding subset: CD45RA+ positively selected. Every receptor here comes from a man younger than 45 in good health.

The table lists this clone with a count of one. J is TRBJ2-1 and V is TRBV5-4, with TRBD2 matching 15 bases. This CDR3 comprises 17 residues. V dropped 3 bases and J dropped 9; count of bases not matched to a gene: 10. Germline V gene lookup returns CDR1 SGHNT and CDR2 YYREEE (reference sequence). In DNA form, the CDR3 reads TGTGCCAGCAGCTCAAGGGCCGGACTAGCGGGAGGGGGTGAGCAGTTCTTC. As protein: CASSSRAGLAGGGEQFF.

The chain uses TRBV28 and TRBJ2-7; TRBD1 or TRBD2 may be the D gene (5 bases each). CDR1 is MDHEN and CDR2 is SYDVKM in the germline V gene. The germline V and J ends were trimmed by 7 bases and 2 bases, with 15 bases remaining between them. This CDR3 contains 14 residues. The CDR3 is CASTAGDGAYEQYF. The DNA for the CDR3 is TGTGCCAGCACCGCCGGGGACGGGGCCTACGAGCAGTACTTC.

The V call is TRBV10-3, the J call TRBJ2-3, with D possibly matching TRBD2 (5 bases). The CDR3 is 16 amino acids. V was clipped by 4 bases and J by 0 bases, with 14 bases between them. The germline gives CDR1 ENHRY, CDR2 SYGVKD. DNA for the CDR3: TGTGCCATCAGTGCAAGAGCGGCTACCAGCACAGATACGCAGTATTTT. Protein: CAISARAATSTDTQYF.

The chain couples TRBV28 to TRBJ1-2; no definite D call. Germline loops: CDR1 MDHEN, CDR2 SYDVKM. With 11 bases removed from V and 6 bases from J, the gap between germline ends came to 10 bases. The CDR3 has 10 amino acids. In nucleotides, the CDR3 is TGTGCCTCCGGGCGTGATGGCTACACCTTC. Translating it yields CASGRDGYTF.

The CDR3 DNA reads as TGTGCCAGCAGTGGACAGTATGGCTACACCTTC. This encodes CASSGQYGYTF. The chain employs TRBV2 and TRBJ1-2, with a weak D call TRBD1 (5 bases). This CDR3 spans 11 amino acids. Germline loops: CDR1 SNHLY, CDR2 FYNNEI. Between the trimmed V and J ends, which lost 4 bases and 5 bases, there was a span of 5 bases. The full variable domain, its missing parts supplied by reference TRBV2 and TRBJ1-2, is EPEVTQTPSHQVTQMGQEVILRCVPISNHLYFYWYRQILGQKVEFLVSFYNNEISEKSEIFDDQFSVERPDGSNFTLKIRSTKLEDSAMYFCASSGQYGYTFGSGTRLTVV.

The V call is TRBV7-2, the J call TRBJ2-1; the match to TRBD2 covers 8 bases. The CDR3 loop spans 14 amino acids. V lost 8 bases, J lost 6 bases, and 9 bases stayed unmatched. CDR1 and CDR2 from the germline V gene are SGHTA and FQGNSA. The DNA for the CDR3 is TGTGCCAGCGTGGGGCTAGCGGGTAGCAATGAGCAGTTCTTC. Translated, it gives CASVGLAGSNEQFF.

The chain uses TRBV4-1 and TRBJ2-5; D remains ambiguous. CDR3 size: 9 residues. Deletions cut 11 bases from V and 5 bases from J, with 6 bases between. CDR1 and CDR2 (germline): MGHRA, YSYEKL. CDR3 coding DNA: TGCGCCCCCCTTGAGACCCAGTACTTC. It is translated as CAPLETQYF.

The V gene is TRBV5-1, the J gene TRBJ2-7, with D uncertain. V lost 0 bases to trimming and J lost 6 bases, with 10 bases between them. The germline V gene has CDR1 SGHRS and CDR2 YFSETQ. The CDR3 runs 13 residues. CDR3 residues: CASSLGIKGEQYF. The DNA of the CDR3 is TGCGCCAGCAGCTTGGGGATTAAAGGCGAGCAGTACTTC.

This clone was picked up a small number of times. V and J are TRBV2 and TRBJ2-5; TRBD1 might be the D (6 bases). This CDR3 is 11 amino acids long. The germline V and J ends were trimmed by 7 bases and 5 bases, with 8 bases remaining between them. Germline CDR1 SNHLY, CDR2 FYNNEI. CDR3 DNA sequence: TGTGCCAGCACCAGGGGTGAGACCCAGTACTTC. It encodes CASTRGETQYF.

The chain couples TRBV11-3 to TRBJ2-2; D unclear. Germline V lookup: CDR1 SGHNT, CDR2 YENEEA. The CDR3 extends over 17 amino acids. V lost 2 bases, J lost 1 base, and 14 bases lay in between. The CDR3 sequence is CASSLTSLAKNTGELFF. The DNA of the CDR3 is TGTGCCAGCAGCTTAACCTCGTTGGCGAAGAACACCGGGGAGCTGTTTTTT.

Concerning this clone itself: The conserved closing phenylalanine or tryptophan is absent in this CDR3, likely reflecting a read error. No DNA is shown, since the ends of the CDR3 on it are uncertain; the CDR3 is the one TCRdb lists. The gene calls are TRBV28 and TRBJ1-1; TRBD1 reflects the table's D call only, with no check against the DNA. CDR1 is MDHEN, CDR2 SYDVKM, per germline. A total of 12 residues make up the CDR3, ends included. The CDR3 protein is CASSLPGQGPIG.

A single count supports this clone. The chain recombines TRBV5-1 with TRBJ2-1; 8 nucleotides line up with TRBD1. Germline V lookup: CDR1 SGHRS, CDR2 YFSETQ. This CDR3 contains 13 residues. Trimming removed 5 bases from V and 10 bases from J; junction bases left unmatched: 8. The CDR3 is CASSYNRDREQFF. Written as DNA, the CDR3 is TGCGCCAGCAGTTATAACCGGGACAGGGAGCAGTTCTTC.

The CDR3 reads CASSSPTGLGYTF. In DNA, the CDR3 is TGTGCCAGCAGCTCGCCAACAGGGTTGGGCTACACCTTC. This rearrangement joins TRBV7-2 to TRBJ1-2; tentatively, D is TRBD1 (6 bases). The germline V and J ends were trimmed by 4 bases and 8 bases, with 14 bases remaining between them. This CDR3 comprises 13 residues. The germline gives CDR1 SGHTA, CDR2 FQGNSA.

The chain employs TRBV2 and TRBJ1-5; D is unclear. The ends were cut back, 6 bases at V and 3 bases at J, with 12 bases in the middle. This CDR3 spans 14 amino acids. Germline lookup yields CDR1 SNHLY and CDR2 FYNNEI. The chain's CDR3 is CASRSPGNNQPQHF. The CDR3 DNA follows: TGTGCCAGCAGATCTCCGGGTAACAATCAGCCCCAGCATTTT.

The genes are TRBV13 and TRBJ2-7; possible D gene TRBD2, 6 bases. The V end lost 5 bases, the J end lost 4 bases, and 15 bases lay between the germline ends. The CDR3 loop spans 14 amino acids. Looked up from germline, CDR1 is PRHDT and CDR2 is FYEKMQ (reference sequence). The DNA for the CDR3 is TGTGCCAGCAGCCTGACTAGAGAGGATTACGAGCAGTACTTC. Protein product: CASSLTREDYEQYF.

The chain couples TRBV18 to TRBJ2-2; D is unclear. Germline lookup yields CDR1 KGHSH and CDR2 LQKENI. This CDR3 has 14 amino acids. Trimming shortened V by 4 bases and J by 4 bases, and 10 bases separated the two germline ends. CDR3 nucleotide sequence: TGTGCCAGCTCACGTGTCGATTCCACCGGGGAGCTGTTTTTT. It is translated as CASSRVDSTGELFF.

The table lists this clone with a few counts. CDR3 DNA sequence: TGTGCCAGCAGCGCAGGACTAGCGGGAGAGACCCAGTACTTC. Protein: CASSAGLAGETQYF. The gene calls are TRBV9 and TRBJ2-5, with 11 bases matching TRBD2. The CDR3 covers 14 residues. V was pared by 3 bases and J by 4 bases, with 2 bases of the junction left unmatched. Germline CDR1 is SGDLS and CDR2 is YYNGEE.

CDR3 amino acids: CASRTVLDTGELFF. In DNA, the CDR3 is TGTGCCAGCCGGACGGTGCTGGACACCGGGGAGCTGTTTTTT. The chain recombines TRBV2 with TRBJ2-2; no clear D gene. V lost 8 bases and J lost 3, with 13 bases in between. CDR3 length: 14 residues. Germline V CDR1 and CDR2: SNHLY, FYNNEI.